These 15 T cell receptor beta chains came from one sample sequenced in a study of T cell responses to AZD1222 COVID-19 vaccine. Profiled with immunoSEQ multiplex PCR; TCRdb holds only in-frame clones, not every one. The sample yields around 130,000 clones, roughly 89% seen once. This material consisted of peripheral blood, taken on day 0 of AZD1222 vaccination. The receptors derive from an adult in good health.

This chain connects TRBV5-1 to TRBJ1-1; no definite D call. This CDR3 is 14 amino acids long. The V gene's germline CDR1 is SGHRS and CDR2 YFSETQ. V lost 4 bases and J lost 5, with 15 bases in between. CDR3 loop: CASSVYEKETEAFF. CDR3 nucleotide sequence: TGCGCCAGCAGCGTCTACGAGAAGGAGACTGAAGCTTTCTTT.

This chain connects TRBV12-5 to TRBJ2-7, with D perhaps matching TRBD2 (6 bases). V gave up 6 bases and J gave up 2 bases, with 17 bases separating them. Germline CDR1 reads LGHNT; CDR2 reads FRNRAP. This CDR3 comprises 15 residues. Written as DNA, the CDR3 is TGTGCTAGTGGCTTCACTCTAGCGTCAGCCTACGAGCAGTACTTC. It encodes CASGFTLASAYEQYF.

This rearrangement joins TRBV30 to TRBJ1-1; 7 bases agree with TRBD1. The CDR3 sequence is 14 residues long. Trimming at V came to 7 bases and at J to 4 bases, leaving 12 bases not matched to a gene. In germline, CDR1 is GTSNPN, CDR2 SVGIG (reference sequence). CDR3: CAFVIQGKSTEAFF. The CDR3 DNA reads TGTGCCTTTGTGATACAGGGGAAGAGCACTGAAGCTTTCTTT.

The V gene is TRBV2, the J gene TRBJ2-7, with D hard to call. The CDR3 runs 15 residues. Deletions cut 7 bases from V and 1 base from J, with 17 bases between. CDR1 SNHLY and CDR2 FYNNEI come from the germline V gene. CDR3 protein: CASTSSPKVSYEQYF. For the CDR3, the DNA is TGTGCCAGCACCTCCTCACCCAAGGTTTCCTACGAGCAGTACTTC.

The V and J genes are TRBV27 and TRBJ2-3, with 9 bases matching TRBD2. The CDR3 runs to 20 residues. Trimming took 2 bases from V and 0 from J; bases not matched to a gene: 15. The V gene's germline CDR1 is MNHEY and CDR2 SMNVEV (reference sequence). The CDR3 nucleotides read TGTGCCAGCAGTTTACGTGGGACGACTAGCGGAGGGGGGAGCACAGATACGCAGTATTTT. This gives the protein CASSLRGTTSGGGSTDTQYF.

This clone was found a few times. The chain links TRBV5-1 to TRBJ2-1, with 8 nucleotides matching TRBD2. With V trimmed by 3 bases and J by 0 bases, 2 bases remained unmatched. This CDR3 contains 15 residues. Germline V gene data show CDR1 as SGHRS and CDR2 as YFSETQ. The CDR3 here is CASSSGTSSYNEQFF. The CDR3, as DNA: TGCGCCAGCAGCTCCGGGACTAGCTCCTACAATGAGCAGTTCTTC.

This clone occurred once. The chain links TRBV7-9 to TRBJ1-4, with D possibly being TRBD1 (6 bases). CDR1 and CDR2 from the germline V gene are SEHNR and FQNEAQ (reference sequence). This CDR3 is built from 14 residues. Trimming stripped 5 bases from V and 10 bases from J, with 17 bases between. The CDR3 DNA reads as TGTGCCAGCAGCCCGAAACAGGGTTTCGGAAAACTGTTTTTT. This gives the protein CASSPKQGFGKLFF.

The chain recombines TRBV27 with TRBJ1-1; TRBD1 might be the D (6 bases). V lost 9 bases and J lost 4, with 15 bases in between. This CDR3 contains 13 residues. Per germline, CDR1 MNHEY and CDR2 SMNVEV (reference sequence). The CDR3 loop is CASSPGVGTEAFF. The CDR3 DNA follows: TGTGCCAGTAGTCCAGGGGTAGGCACTGAAGCTTTCTTT.

The chain joins TRBV7-3 to TRBJ1-5; 9 bases match TRBD1. V shed 5 bases, J shed 0 bases, and the junction held 11 bases outside the gene matches. This CDR3 contains 18 residues. Germline V gene lookup returns CDR1 SGHTA and CDR2 FQGTGA. For the CDR3, the DNA is TGTGCCAGCAGCCTCAACGACAGGGGGATGAATAGCAATCAGCCCCAGCATTTT. Translating gives CASSLNDRGMNSNQPQHF.

The J gene is TRBJ1-4, the V gene TRBV28; 8 bases align to TRBD1. Per the germline V gene, CDR1 is MDHEN and CDR2 is SYDVKM. This CDR3 spans 16 amino acids. V was pared by 4 bases and J by 7 bases, with 11 bases of the junction left unmatched. DNA for the CDR3: TGTGCCAGCAGTTCCACCGCAGGGGGCCCGGCTGAAAAACTGTTTTTT. Translating it yields CASSSTAGGPAEKLFF.

V gene TRBV3-1 (or the pseudogene TRBV3-2) combines with J gene TRBJ1-1, with a weak D call TRBD1 (5 bases). Trimming left V 4 bases short and J 3 bases short, with 15 bases between. The CDR3 consists of 15 residues. From germline, CDR1 is LGHDT and CDR2 YNNKEL (reference sequence). The CDR3, as DNA: TGTGCCAGCAGCCCCGAGGCAGGGTTGGACACTGAAGCTTTCTTT. This sequence encodes CASSPEAGLDTEAFF.

J is TRBJ1-6 and V is TRBV15; 8 nucleotides match TRBD1. The germline V gene encodes CDR1 LNHNV and CDR2 YYDKDF (reference sequence). With V trimmed by 3 bases and J by 7 bases, 11 bases remained unmatched. The CDR3 consists of 17 residues. CDR3 sequence reads: CATSRGPGQGLNSPLHF. The CDR3 region has the DNA TGTGCCACCAGCAGGGGCCCCGGACAGGGTCTGAATTCACCCCTCCACTTT.

The rearrangement joins TRBV6-5 to TRBJ1-5; TRBD1 might be the D (5 bases). This CDR3 has 14 residues. The ends were cut back, 6 bases at V and 9 bases at J, with 18 bases in the middle. Germline CDR1 is MNHEY and CDR2 is SVGAGI. The CDR3 DNA reads TGTGCCAGCAGCCCCGGACACCCAATGGGGCCCCAGCATTTT. It codes for CASSPGHPMGPQHF.

The chain recombines TRBV6-2 or TRBV6-3 with TRBJ2-6; maybe TRBD2 (5 bases). The V end was cut by 5 bases, the J end by 0 bases, with 11 bases between. The CDR3 has 16 residues. Germline CDR1 and CDR2: MNHEY and SVGEGT. The CDR3 loop reads CASSLQRISGANVLTF. In nucleotides, the CDR3 is TGTGCCAGCAGTCTCCAGCGGATCTCTGGGGCCAACGTCCTGACTTTC.

V gene TRBV12-5 combines with J gene TRBJ2-1; 9 bases are shared with TRBD2. Trimming removed 4 bases from V and 9 bases from J; junction bases left unmatched: 13. The CDR3 extends over 16 amino acids. Germline V gene data show CDR1 as LGHNT and CDR2 as FRNRAP. Written as DNA, the CDR3 is TGTGCTAGTGGTTCCCCTTTAGCGGGAGTAGATAGTGAGCAGTTCTTC. This sequence encodes CASGSPLAGVDSEQFF.